The text below deals with one T cell receptor (beta chain). Its specificity is unknown. The entry originates in a study of blood T cells in healthy people across ages. The wider study: Roughly one uniquely barcoded beta molecule per two T cells was captured.

V was cut by 2 bases and J by 1 base, with 15 bases left in between. CDR1 and CDR2 (germline): DFQATT, SNEGSKA (reference sequence). The CDR3 runs 16 residues. Study-level points and caveats: TCR beta diversity was tightly associated with the proportion of naive T cells. Across the age range, TCR beta diversity per million T cells fell in a roughly linear way.

Primed by a sample-barcoded 5' primer and a J-beta primer mix, a second PCR proceeded for roughly 6 to 12 cycles. MiXCR was run by TCRdb on the 5' RACE reads, yielding one entry per CDR3 protein. The sample includes over a million distinct CDR3 sequences, roughly two fifths of them seen just once. Per sample, a minimum of 6.5 million PBMCs were isolated. The clonotype comes from a young woman in good health. The genes are TRBV20-1 and TRBJ1-5, with D perhaps matching TRBD1 (5 bases). Sequenced: blood. The CDR3 is CSARPAGPKSNQPQHF. The CDR3 DNA is TGCAGTGCTAGACCGGCAGGGCCAAAGAGCAATCAGCCCCAGCATTTT.